The present T cell receptor (beta chain) was sequenced within a study of PD-L1 blockade in urothelial cancer. The overall study: Patients commenced atezolizumab at some point between 2014 and 2015, and it was given at 1,200 mg intravenously every 3 weeks.

Every PCR received spiked-in synthetic TCR analog templates. Investigators quantified FFPE tumor DNA with amplified housekeeping genes. Clones were read by immunoSEQ multiplex PCR, and TCRdb kept only the in-frame ones, dropping some. The data contain tens of thousands of clones, 35% to 40% of them seen just once; the ten biggest clones take up around 10%. V lost 6 bases and J 1 base, leaving 16 bases between the germline ends. The CDR3 has 15 amino acids. In germline, CDR1 is SGHRS, CDR2 YFSETQ. The chain recombines TRBV5-1 with TRBJ2-5, with D maybe TRBD1 (6 bases). The sample consisted of tumor tissue, taken before atezolizumab (anti-PD-L1) treatment. This sequence originates from a man aged 55 to 70 with urothelial cancer. In nucleotides, the CDR3 is TGCGCCAGCAACAAGACAGGAGAACCCCAAGAGACCCAGTACTTC. Translated, it gives CASNKTGEPQETQYF.